A single sample gave rise to the 32 T cell receptor beta chains below, sequenced in a study of shared clonotypes between healthy human individuals. Measured with immunoSEQ multiplex PCR; TCRdb has only the in-frame clones, and not every one. The sample lists over a million clones; roughly 96% were seen once. Sequenced: naive CD4+ T cells sorted from blood. The sample's subset: CD45RA+ positively selected. The receptors here all came from a man aged 25-45 years in good health.

The chain combines TRBV7-2 with TRBJ2-2; possible D gene TRBD1, 6 bases. The CDR3 spans 14 residues. Deletions cut 1 base from V and 5 bases from J, with 8 bases between. Germline V CDR1 and CDR2: SGHTA, FQGNSA. CDR3 coding DNA: TGTGCCAGCAGCTTAGAGGGGGTGACCGGGGAGCTGTTTTTT. It translates to CASSLEGVTGELFF.

This rearrangement joins TRBV4-3 to TRBJ1-1; D possibly corresponds to TRBD1 (5 bases). V was trimmed by 3 bases and J by 1 base, leaving 6 bases between them. This CDR3 has 13 amino acids. The germline CDR1 and CDR2 sequences are LGHNA and YSLEER. The DNA of the CDR3 is TGCGCCAGCAGCCAGGGGACGAACACTGAAGCTTTCTTT. Translating it yields CASSQGTNTEAFF.

The chain is built from TRBV7-2 and TRBJ2-3; 10 bases are a match to TRBD2. The germline CDR1 and CDR2 sequences are SGHTA and FQGNSA. V dropped 4 bases and J dropped 0; count of bases not matched to a gene: 7. The CDR3 is 17 amino acids. The CDR3 spells CASSSSGRSFSTDTQYF. The CDR3 DNA reads as TGTGCCAGCAGCTCTAGCGGGAGAAGCTTTAGCACAGATACGCAGTATTTT.

The rearrangement links TRBV12-5 to TRBJ2-3; D not certain. Germline V gene data show CDR1 as LGHNT and CDR2 as FRNRAP. The CDR3 sequence is 12 residues long. V was trimmed by 6 bases and J by 1 base, leaving 5 bases between them. As DNA, the CDR3 is TGTGCTAGTGGAAGGGGCACAGATACGCAGTATTTT. It yields the protein CASGRGTDTQYF.

The chain is built from TRBV10-3 and TRBJ2-7, with TRBD2 identical over 7 bases. CDR3 length: 14 residues. The germline CDR1 and CDR2 sequences are ENHRY and SYGVKD. Trimming cost V 4 bases and J 3 bases; bases outside gene matches: 6. The CDR3 nucleotides are TGTGCCATCAGTGGGACTAGTTCCGGCTACGAGCAGTACTTC. Amino acids: CAISGTSSGYEQYF.

The chain links TRBV9 to TRBJ2-2; no clear D gene. The CDR3 has 16 residues. CDR1 is SGDLS and CDR2 is YYNGEE in the germline V gene. Deletions cut 4 bases from V and 3 bases from J, with 16 bases between. Here the CDR3 DNA reads TGTGCCAGCAGCCAGCTGACTTTCGGCGACACCGGGGAGCTGTTTTTT. It specifies CASSQLTFGDTGELFF.

This clone was observed a single time. The genes are TRBV28 and TRBJ1-5; D gene uncertain. Germline CDR1 and CDR2: MDHEN and SYDVKM. The CDR3 has 12 residues. The V end was cut by 2 bases, the J end by 5 bases, with 4 bases between. CDR3 protein: CASSLMDQPQHF. The CDR3, as DNA: TGTGCCAGCAGTTTAATGGATCAGCCCCAGCATTTT.

This clone occurred once. This chain joins TRBV28 and TRBJ2-1; possibly TRBD2 for D (6 bases). V was cut by 3 bases and J by 7 bases, with 13 bases left in between. Germline assignment: CDR1 MDHEN and CDR2 SYDVKM. The CDR3 totals 14 residues. The DNA of the CDR3 is TGTGCCAGCAGTTTCGCGGGGCCAAGGAATGAGCAGTTCTTC. Its protein is CASSFAGPRNEQFF.

V gene TRBV28 combines with J gene TRBJ2-7, with TRBD1 matching 7 bases. The CDR3 covers 15 residues. Germline lookup yields CDR1 MDHEN and CDR2 SYDVKM. V gave up 6 bases and J gave up 2 bases; unmatched junction bases: 10. CDR3 in DNA: TGTGCCAGCAGCCCGCCGGGACAGAAAGCCTACGAGCAGTACTTC. Translated, it gives CASSPPGQKAYEQYF.

The rearrangement joins TRBV28 to TRBJ2-6; the match to TRBD1 covers 9 bases. J gave up 0 bases and V 10 bases, and 10 bases lay outside the gene matches. The germline gives CDR1 MDHEN, CDR2 SYDVKM. This CDR3 contains 17 residues. CDR3 nucleotide sequence: TGTGCCACCCCTTCGGACAGGGGTCCCTCTGGGGCCAACGTCCTGACTTTC. It specifies CATPSDRGPSGANVLTF. Looking up the rest from reference TRBV28 and TRBJ2-6 gives the full variable domain: DVKVTQSSRYLVKRTGEKVFLECVQDMDHENMFWYRQDPGLGLRLIYFSYDVKMKEKGDIPEGYSVSREKKERFSLILESASTNQTSMYLCATPSDRGPSGANVLTFGAGSRLTVL.

The CDR3 region has the DNA TGTGCCAGCAGCTTATGGGTTACTGGCCCGAGCTCCTACGAGCAGTACTTC. Protein: CASSLWVTGPSSYEQYF. The chain couples TRBV11-1 to TRBJ2-7; D remains ambiguous. The CDR3 sequence is 17 residues long. V gave up 2 bases and J gave up 0 bases, with 17 bases separating them. Looked up from germline, CDR1 is SGHAT and CDR2 is FQDESV (reference sequence).

The chain is built from TRBV10-3 and TRBJ2-2; 7 bases are a match to TRBD1. The CDR3 spans 15 residues. The V gene end was trimmed by 11 bases and the J gene end by 5 bases; junction bases not matched to a gene: 14. In germline, CDR1 is ENHRY, CDR2 SYGVKD. The CDR3 loop reads CAVSVGQSQTGELFF. CDR3 sequence (DNA): TGTGCCGTATCAGTGGGACAGTCCCAGACCGGGGAGCTGTTTTTT.

The chain has TRBV28 and TRBJ1-2; TRBD1 agrees at 7 bases. From germline, CDR1 is MDHEN and CDR2 SYDVKM. The CDR3 consists of 15 residues. With V trimmed by 6 bases and J by 4 bases, 11 bases remained unmatched. Here the CDR3 reads CASSLGGTALYGYTF. CDR3 bases: TGTGCCAGCAGCCTGGGCGGGACAGCCCTCTATGGCTACACCTTC.

The chain employs TRBV18 and TRBJ1-2, with 7 bases aligning to TRBD1. V gave up 3 bases and J gave up 5 bases; unmatched junction bases: 9. The germline V gene has CDR1 KGHSH and CDR2 LQKENI. The CDR3 contains 15 residues. CDR3 region: CASSPGQREGYGYTF. CDR3 in DNA: TGTGCCAGCTCACCGGGACAGCGTGAGGGGTATGGCTACACCTTC.

V and J are TRBV5-6 and TRBJ2-3; unclear D gene. The CDR3 length is 14 residues. The germline gives CDR1 SGHDT, CDR2 YYEEEE. Trimming removed 5 bases at V and 4 bases at J, with 14 bases between. The CDR3 here is CASRVQSYSDTQYF. The CDR3 DNA reads TGTGCCAGCAGAGTGCAGTCTTATTCAGATACGCAGTATTTT.

The chain has TRBV6-5 and TRBJ2-7; TRBD2 aligns across 8 bases. CDR1 MNHEY and CDR2 SVGAGI come from the germline V gene. CDR3 length: 14 residues. J was trimmed by 2 bases and V by 7 bases; bases with no gene match: 7. As DNA, the CDR3 is TGTGCCAGCAAACCTGGACTAGCAACCTACGAGCAGTACTTC. Translation: CASKPGLATYEQYF.

The J gene is TRBJ2-5, the V gene TRBV14; 8 positions agree with TRBD2. Trimming removed 4 bases from V and 4 bases from J; junction bases left unmatched: 11. The germline V gene encodes CDR1 SGHDN and CDR2 FVKESK. The CDR3 covers 16 residues. DNA of the CDR3: TGTGCCAGCAGCCCCAGAGCGGGAGTTCGATTAGAGACCCAGTACTTC. Amino acids: CASSPRAGVRLETQYF. The entire variable domain, with the rest obtained from reference TRBV14 and TRBJ2-5, is as follows: EAGVTQFPSHSVIEKGQTVTLRCDPISGHDNLYWYRRVMGKEIKFLLHFVKESKQDESGMPNNRFLAERTGGTYSTLKVQPAELEDSGVYFCASSPRAGVRLETQYFGPGTRLLVL.

This rearrangement joins TRBV4-3 to TRBJ2-2; the D call may be TRBD1 or TRBD2 (6 bases each). Trimming stripped 0 bases from V and 7 bases from J, with 12 bases between. The CDR3 runs 15 residues. CDR1 LGHNA and CDR2 YSLEER come from the germline V gene. CDR3 DNA sequence: TGCGCCAGCAGCCAAGATTACGGGGGCCTCGGGGAGCTGTTTTTT. Translated, it gives CASSQDYGGLGELFF.

A single count supports this clone. Other nucleotide sequences from this sample produce the same CDR3. J is TRBJ2-2 and V is TRBV18; 11 nucleotides match TRBD2. The CDR3 runs to 15 residues. Germline V lookup: CDR1 KGHSH, CDR2 LQKENI. Unmatched junction bases numbered 1, after V lost 3 bases and J lost 4 bases. Here the CDR3 reads CASSPGTSGTGELFF. The CDR3 DNA reads TGTGCCAGCTCACCCGGGACTAGCGGCACCGGGGAGCTGTTTTTT.

The chain combines TRBV5-1 with TRBJ1-4; unclear D gene. Germline CDR1 and CDR2: SGHRS and YFSETQ. V was shortened by 2 bases and J by 5 bases, with 13 bases between the two germline ends. The length of the CDR3 is 15 residues. CDR3 DNA sequence: TGCGCCAGCAGCTTTGGTGGCAGTCAAAATGAAAAACTGTTTTTT. It yields the protein CASSFGGSQNEKLFF.

V usage is TRBV12-5 and J usage is TRBJ2-3; 8 bases agree with TRBD2. V lost 7 bases, J lost 1 base, and 10 bases stayed unmatched. Germline CDR1 reads LGHNT; CDR2 reads FRNRAP. This CDR3 is 16 amino acids long. For the CDR3, the DNA is TGTGCTAGTGTCATAGGACTAGCCGAGGGCACAGATACGCAGTATTTT. Its translation: CASVIGLAEGTDTQYF.

In regard to this clone: Other DNA sequences of this sample code for an identical CDR3. V is TRBV28 and J is TRBJ1-5, with D unresolved. CDR1 and CDR2 (germline): MDHEN, SYDVKM. The V gene lost 2 bases and the J gene lost 4 bases, with 6 bases spanning the gap. This CDR3 region has 13 residues. The CDR3 DNA sequence: TGTGCCAGCAGTTTACTGGGGAATCAGCCCCAGCATTTT. It encodes CASSLLGNQPQHF.

In DNA form, the CDR3 reads TGTGCCAGCAGTCCCCTGGACAGGTCTAACTATGGCTACACCTTC. Its translation is CASSPLDRSNYGYTF. The chain carries TRBV27 and TRBJ1-2, with 7 bases that match TRBD1. The germline V gene has CDR1 MNHEY and CDR2 SMNVEV (reference sequence). The CDR3 extends over 15 amino acids. J gave up 0 bases and V 5 bases, and 6 bases lay outside the gene matches.

This clone was recorded only once. The chain has TRBV5-8 and TRBJ1-5; a weak D match, TRBD1 (6 bases). The germline CDR1 and CDR2 sequences are SGHTS and YDEGEE. This CDR3 has 17 amino acids. The ends were cut back, 7 bases at V and 5 bases at J, with 25 bases in the middle. The CDR3 DNA follows: TGTGCCAGCGGCCGGTCCGGGGGCTTCCCTTTCGATCAGCCCCAGCATTTT. As protein: CASGRSGGFPFDQPQHF.

This clone occurred once. The chain recombines TRBV16 with TRBJ1-2; no clear D. Germline loops: CDR1 KGHSY, CDR2 FQNENV. The CDR3 runs 15 residues. Trimming pared 1 base from V and 1 base from J, leaving 10 bases between. CDR3 bases: TGTGCCAGCAGCCAATTCTCGGGAGGTAACTATGGCTACACCTTC. Amino acid sequence: CASSQFSGGNYGYTF.

The CDR3 DNA reads as TGCAGTGCTAGACAGAGGGAGACCCAGTACTTC. Amino acid sequence: CSARQRETQYF. The J gene is TRBJ2-5, the V gene TRBV20-1; D remains unclear. This CDR3 is 11 amino acids long. CDR1 is DFQATT, CDR2 SNEGSKA, per germline (reference sequence). V was clipped by 2 bases and J by 5 bases, with 6 bases between them.

This rearrangement joins TRBV9 to TRBJ1-5, with D possibly matching TRBD1 (6 bases). Germline CDR1 reads SGDLS; CDR2 reads YYNGEE. Trimming removed 1 base from V and 5 bases from J, with 13 bases in between. CDR3 size: 15 residues. This CDR3 is CASSVRGASDQPQHF. CDR3 DNA sequence: TGTGCCAGCAGCGTAAGGGGGGCGAGCGATCAGCCCCAGCATTTT. Full variable domain (rest looked up from reference TRBV9 and TRBJ1-5): DSGVTQTPKHLITATGQRVTLRCSPRSGDLSVYWYQQSLDQGLQFLIQYYNGEERAKGNILERFSAQQFPDLHSELNLSSLELGDSALYFCASSVRGASDQPQHFGDGTRLSIL.

The rearrangement links TRBV10-3 to TRBJ2-3, with D maybe TRBD2 (6 bases). This CDR3 region has 13 residues. V lost 7 bases and J lost 3, with 11 bases in between. From germline, CDR1 is ENHRY and CDR2 SYGVKD. The CDR3 nucleotides are TGTGCCATCACAGCGGGTGCTACAGATACGCAGTATTTT. Translating gives CAITAGATDTQYF.

The chain combines TRBV6-5 with TRBJ2-2; 9 nucleotides align to TRBD2. The CDR3 extends over 16 amino acids. Germline V CDR1 and CDR2: MNHEY, SVGAGI. V shed 4 bases, J shed 5 bases, and the junction held 8 bases outside the gene matches. The CDR3 protein is CASSSVASGTTGELFF. The CDR3 nucleotides are TGTGCCAGCAGTTCCGTGGCTAGCGGGACTACCGGGGAGCTGTTTTTT.

The V and J genes are TRBV18 and TRBJ1-4; D gene uncertain. CDR1 KGHSH and CDR2 LQKENI come from the germline V gene. The CDR3 contains 17 residues. Trimming left V 1 base short and J 8 bases short, with 20 bases between. CDR3 nucleotide sequence: TGTGCCAGCTCACCACAACCTCCGGGCTCGGGAGGGGAAAAACTGTTTTTT. Protein product: CASSPQPPGSGGEKLFF.

The rearrangement joins TRBV19 to TRBJ2-1; D gene unclear. V was pared by 6 bases and J by 10 bases, with 7 bases between. Germline values: CDR1 LNHDA, CDR2 SQIVND (reference sequence). The CDR3 contains 10 residues. CDR3 protein: CASRSTEQFF. In nucleotides, the CDR3 is TGTGCCAGTAGGTCCACAGAGCAGTTCTTC.

The chain joins TRBV18 to TRBJ1-2; a weak D match, TRBD1 (5 bases). CDR3 length equals 16 residues. Germline loops: CDR1 KGHSH, CDR2 LQKENI. The V gene lost 0 bases and the J gene lost 4 bases, with 15 bases spanning the gap. The CDR3 DNA reads as TGTGCCAGCTCACCACCGGGGAGGGACGCTCCCTATGGCTACACCTTC. Translating gives CASSPPGRDAPYGYTF.